The 24 T cell receptor beta chains below come from one sample, sequenced in a study of beta chain features in type 1 diabetes. No antigens are known for them. The isolated RNA, all of it, was reverse transcribed, so expressed TCRB transcripts were what got sequenced. Assay used: immunoSEQ multiplex PCR; TCRdb lists only in-frame clones, some missing. The sample carries nearly 700,000 clones, about an eighth recorded once. Study outcomes and limitations: Type 1 diabetes patients had TCRB CDR3s that were shorter (moderately but significantly so) in all four CD4+ subsets.

Specimen: naive CD4+ T cells from blood. The receptors stem from a young man with type 1 diabetes.

This clone has a handful of counts. The CDR3 is CASRGSLQEAFF. In DNA, the CDR3 is TGTGCCAGCAGGGGCTCTCTACAAGAAGCTTTCTTT. V usage is TRBV28 and J usage is TRBJ1-1; no clear D. The CDR3 is made up of 12 amino acids. Deletions cut 6 bases from V and 8 bases from J, with 13 bases between. Germline CDR1 is MDHEN and CDR2 is SYDVKM.

In nucleotides, the CDR3 is TGTGCCAGCAGTTTAGGTAGACTGAAGTATTTTGGGGCCAACGTCCTGACTTTC. Translating gives CASSLGRLKYFGANVLTF. The chain recombines TRBV28 with TRBJ2-6, with D uncertain. Trimming took 2 bases from V and 3 from J, leaving 17 bases between them. The CDR3 has 18 residues. The germline V gene encodes CDR1 MDHEN and CDR2 SYDVKM.

This clone was detected only a few times. This chain connects TRBV2 to TRBJ2-2; tentatively, D is TRBD1 or TRBD2 (5 bases each). Germline CDR1 SNHLY, CDR2 FYNNEI. This CDR3 has 13 amino acids. Trimming stripped 6 bases from V and 7 bases from J, with 12 bases between. CDR3 sequence reads: CASRNRDGGELFF. CDR3 sequence (DNA): TGTGCCAGCAGGAACCGGGACGGCGGGGAGCTGTTTTTT.

J is TRBJ1-2 and V is TRBV9; D may be TRBD1 (5 bases). Trimming stripped 1 base from V and 0 bases from J, with 10 bases between. Germline V CDR1 and CDR2: SGDLS, YYNGEE. The CDR3 consists of 15 residues. The DNA of the CDR3 is TGTGCCAGCAGCGTATCGGGGGTCTCTAACTATGGCTACACCTTC. Translated, it gives CASSVSGVSNYGYTF. Full variable domain (missing parts from reference TRBV9 and TRBJ1-2): DSGVTQTPKHLITATGQRVTLRCSPRSGDLSVYWYQQSLDQGLQFLIQYYNGEERAKGNILERFSAQQFPDLHSELNLSSLELGDSALYFCASSVSGVSNYGYTFGSGTRLTVV.

In its sample, this clone was seen a few times. This chain links TRBV19 with TRBJ1-2; D is ambiguous. CDR1 and CDR2 from the germline V gene are LNHDA and SQIVND (reference sequence). The germline V and J ends were trimmed by 5 bases and 4 bases, with 17 bases remaining between them. The CDR3 consists of 15 residues. In DNA form, the CDR3 reads TGTGCCAGTAGTCTGGTAGGCATGGGGAGCTATGGCTACACCTTC. Its protein is CASSLVGMGSYGYTF.

CDR3 in amino acids: CASSENRGYEQYF. The CDR3 DNA sequence: TGTGCCAGCAGTGAGAACAGGGGTTACGAGCAGTACTTC. V usage is TRBV6-1 and J usage is TRBJ2-7, with TRBD1 identical over 7 bases. CDR3 size: 13 residues. V shed 3 bases and J 4 bases; nucleotides not matched to a gene: 3. Germline CDR1 MNHNS, CDR2 SASEGT.

This clone was recorded a few times. This chain joins TRBV4-1 and TRBJ2-2; no definite D call. From germline, CDR1 is MGHRA and CDR2 YSYEKL. V was pared by 2 bases and J by 3 bases, with 7 bases between. The CDR3 sequence is 14 residues long. The CDR3 protein is CASSQYKDTGELFF. The CDR3 DNA follows: TGCGCCAGCAGCCAATACAAAGACACCGGGGAGCTGTTTTTT.

This clone was seen more than once but under ten times. The V call is TRBV19, the J call TRBJ2-1; 9 nucleotides line up with TRBD2. With V trimmed by 4 bases and J by 4 bases, 5 bases remained unmatched. Germline CDR1 LNHDA, CDR2 SQIVND (reference sequence). The CDR3 runs 15 residues. The CDR3 loop reads CASSKSGGSYNEQFF. The CDR3 DNA is TGTGCCAGTAGTAAAAGCGGGGGGTCTTACAATGAGCAGTTCTTC.

In its sample, this clone was seen a few times. The chain combines TRBV2 with TRBJ1-4; 8 bases map to TRBD1. This CDR3 is 17 amino acids long. CDR1 and CDR2 (germline): SNHLY, FYNNEI. V shed 7 bases, J shed 0 bases, and the junction held 10 bases outside the gene matches. The CDR3 DNA is TGTGCCAGCACACGGGACAGGCCGAGTCCAACTAATGAAAAACTGTTTTTT. Encoded protein: CASTRDRPSPTNEKLFF.

This sequence joins TRBV7-9 and TRBJ1-2; D gene ambiguous. The CDR3 spans 15 residues. V lost 2 bases and J lost 4, with 14 bases in between. Germline CDR1 and CDR2: SEHNR and FQNEAQ (reference sequence). CDR3 sequence: CASSLPQLPGYGYTF. CDR3 sequence (DNA): TGTGCCAGCAGCTTACCCCAGCTTCCCGGCTATGGCTACACCTTC.

A word on this clone: This sample includes further DNA sequences coding for the same CDR3. The chain has TRBV7-2 and TRBJ2-5; the D is unclear. The CDR3 sequence is 13 residues long. The germline CDR1 and CDR2 sequences are SGHTA and FQGNSA. Trimming pared 1 base from V and 5 bases from J, leaving 8 bases between. CDR3 bases: TGTGCCAGCAGCTTAGGTCTAGGTGAGACCCAGTACTTC. Protein product: CASSLGLGETQYF. Filled out from reference TRBV7-2 and TRBJ2-5, the complete variable domain reads GAGVSQSPSNKVTEKGKDVELRCDPISGHTALYWYRQSLGQGLEFLIYFQGNSAPDKSGLPSDRFSAERTGGSVSTLTIQRTQQEDSAVYLCASSLGLGETQYFGPGTRLLVL.

This clone turned up a few times. The chain's CDR3 is CASSPRIGQPNQPQHF. CDR3 DNA sequence: TGTGCCAGCAGTCCCAGAATCGGACAACCCAATCAGCCCCAGCATTTT. The chain employs TRBV28 and TRBJ1-5, with D maybe TRBD1 (5 bases). The CDR3 totals 16 residues. CDR1 and CDR2 from the germline V gene are MDHEN and SYDVKM. Trimming removed 5 bases at V and 3 bases at J, with 17 bases between.

This sequence joins TRBV5-1 and TRBJ2-1; 10 bases map to TRBD2. The germline CDR1 and CDR2 sequences are SGHRS and YFSETQ. The CDR3 covers 19 residues. The trim removed 4 bases at V and 0 bases at J, leaving 13 bases unmatched. DNA of the CDR3: TGCGCCAGCAGCCTCGTCAAGGATAGCGGGGGGAGCTCCTACAATGAGCAGTTCTTC. Translating gives CASSLVKDSGGSSYNEQFF.

This clone was found a few times. The same CDR3 is also encoded by other DNA sequences in this sample. The chain links TRBV10-3 to TRBJ1-4; no firm D call. With 0 bases removed from V and 2 bases from J, the gap between germline ends came to 4 bases. The length of the CDR3 is 14 residues. CDR1 and CDR2 from the germline V gene are ENHRY and SYGVKD. CDR3 sequence: CAISESGTNEKLFF. The CDR3 DNA follows: TGTGCCATCAGTGAGTCGGGGACTAATGAAAAACTGTTTTTT.

The chain couples TRBV5-1 to TRBJ2-1, with D unclear. Per germline, CDR1 SGHRS and CDR2 YFSETQ. V lost 2 bases and J 8 bases, leaving 8 bases between the germline ends. The CDR3 is 12 residues long. In DNA form, the CDR3 reads TGCGCCAGCAGCTTTGATGAGGATGAGCAGTTCTTC. Its translation: CASSFDEDEQFF.

The gene calls are TRBV5-1 and TRBJ2-5; D uncertain. The CDR3 is 12 residues long. Trimming took 0 bases from V and 5 from J, leaving 5 bases between them. The germline V gene encodes CDR1 SGHRS and CDR2 YFSETQ. In DNA form, the CDR3 reads TGCGCCAGCAGCTTGGTTATGGAGACCCAGTACTTC. The encoded protein is CASSLVMETQYF.

This clone turned up a few times. This same CDR3 is encoded by further DNA sequences in the sample. The V and J genes are TRBV5-1 and TRBJ2-7; D is unresolved. With 4 bases removed from V and 2 bases from J, the gap between germline ends came to 4 bases. CDR3 length equals 11 residues. The germline V gene has CDR1 SGHRS and CDR2 YFSETQ. CDR3 nucleotide sequence: TGCGCCAGCAGCAGCACCTACGAGCAGTACTTC. Translation: CASSSTYEQYF.

This clone turned up a few times. The chain has TRBV9 and TRBJ1-1; TRBD1 is a possible D gene (6 bases). The CDR3 loop spans 13 amino acids. Germline-derived CDR1 and CDR2 are SGDLS and YYNGEE. Deletions cut 3 bases from V and 2 bases from J, with 8 bases between. The CDR3 is CASSADRNTEAFF. The DNA for the CDR3 is TGTGCCAGCAGCGCGGACAGAAACACTGAAGCTTTCTTT.

This clone turned up a few times. The CDR3 reads CASSVLADHTDTQYF. In DNA form, the CDR3 reads TGCGCCAGCAGCGTTCTAGCGGATCACACAGATACGCAGTATTTT. The V and J genes are TRBV5-1 and TRBJ2-3, with TRBD2 matching 7 bases. With V trimmed by 4 bases and J by 2 bases, 7 bases remained unmatched. The CDR3 has 15 amino acids. The V gene's germline CDR1 is SGHRS and CDR2 YFSETQ.

The V and J genes are TRBV30 and TRBJ1-1; D is undetermined. The V and J ends lost 3 bases and 5 bases respectively, with 25 bases between them. The CDR3 is made up of 17 amino acids. CDR1 and CDR2 from the germline V gene are GTSNPN and SVGIG (reference sequence). In DNA, the CDR3 is TGTGCCTGGAGACCCCACAAAGCATCCAGATTTAGGACTGAAGCTTTCTTT. It codes for CAWRPHKASRFRTEAFF.

This clone was detected only a few times. The V call is TRBV18, the J call TRBJ1-1; D is possibly TRBD1 (6 bases). The germline V and J ends were trimmed by 3 bases and 4 bases, with 9 bases remaining between them. CDR1 KGHSH and CDR2 LQKENI come from the germline V gene. The CDR3 loop spans 13 amino acids. The CDR3 coding sequence is TGTGCCAGCTCACCGATGGACAGCACTGAAGCTTTCTTT. This encodes CASSPMDSTEAFF.

The CDR3 here is CSVPGGANYGYTF. CDR3 DNA: TGCAGCGTCCCCGGGGGGGCCAACTATGGCTACACCTTC. The J gene is TRBJ1-2, the V gene TRBV29-1; a weak D match, TRBD1 (6 bases). Germline V CDR1 and CDR2: SQVTM, ANQGSEA. The CDR3 loop spans 13 amino acids. Trimming took 6 bases from V and 2 from J, leaving 13 bases between them.

This clone has just a few counts. This sequence joins TRBV7-9 and TRBJ1-2, with D unresolved. With 4 bases removed from V and 0 bases from J, the gap between germline ends came to 9 bases. The CDR3 extends over 14 amino acids. Per germline, CDR1 SEHNR and CDR2 FQNEAQ (reference sequence). For the CDR3, the DNA is TGTGCCAGCAGCTCACCTCGAACTAACTATGGCTACACCTTC. It specifies CASSSPRTNYGYTF.

This clone turned up a few times. V usage is TRBV16 and J usage is TRBJ2-7, with D uncertain. Trimming took 2 bases from V and 3 from J, leaving 8 bases between them. This CDR3 is 13 amino acids long. Looked up from germline, CDR1 is KGHSY and CDR2 is FQNENV. The CDR3 DNA reads TGTGCCAGCAGCCAAAGAGTAGTCTACGAGCAGTACTTC. Translating gives CASSQRVVYEQYF.